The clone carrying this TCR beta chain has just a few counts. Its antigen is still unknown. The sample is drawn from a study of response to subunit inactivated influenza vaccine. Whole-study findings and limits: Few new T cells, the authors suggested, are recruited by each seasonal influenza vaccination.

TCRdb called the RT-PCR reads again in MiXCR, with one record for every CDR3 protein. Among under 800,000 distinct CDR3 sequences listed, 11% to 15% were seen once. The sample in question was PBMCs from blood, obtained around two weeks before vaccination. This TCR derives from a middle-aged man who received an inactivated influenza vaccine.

The CDR3 reads CATSRDVSNQPQHF. CDR3 in DNA: TGTGCCACCAGCAGAGATGTTAGCAATCAGCCCCAGCATTTT. The chain is built from TRBV15 and TRBJ1-5; D is undetermined. Trimming stripped 0 bases from V and 0 bases from J, with 3 bases between. This CDR3 is 14 amino acids long. Germline assignment: CDR1 LNHNV and CDR2 YYDKDF (reference sequence).